This T cell receptor beta chain came from a study of neurological immune-mediated disorders. General study points: Patients with HTLV-1-associated myelopathy showed the most TCR clonal expansion. Those with multiple sclerosis showed the least, falling below healthy controls.

This clonotype is deemed medium-sized. Its antigen is as yet unknown. Using its own MiXCR run on the 5' RACE reads, TCRdb lists one record per CDR3 protein. The sample has about 10,000 distinct CDR3 sequences, 20% to 25% seen once. The germline V and J ends were trimmed by 0 bases and 0 bases, with 9 bases remaining between them. The CDR3 covers 15 residues. Germline CDR1 reads SGHRS; CDR2 reads YFSETQ. The chain uses TRBV5-1 and TRBJ1-1, with D unresolved. Sequencing was carried out using CD8+ T cells from blood. This sequence was found in a woman aged 60-75 years with HTLV-1-associated myelopathy (HAM/TSP). CDR3 amino acids: CASSLVGTLNTEAFF. The CDR3 nucleotides read TGCGCCAGCAGCTTGGTTGGCACGTTGAACACTGAAGCTTTCTTT.